Listed here is a single T cell receptor beta chain. An immunoSEQ assay, version v3.0, was performed at survey level. In sequencing, roughly 35,000-50,000 T-cell genomes per sample were targeted. Profiling relied on immunoSEQ multiplex PCR, and the TCRdb table lists in-frame clones only, not all of them. The sample has more than 15,000 clones; around 75% are singletons. The sample comes from a study of long-term antiretroviral therapy in people with HIV. Study at large: Specimens dating back about a decade before the 2015 immediate-ART recommendation are the oldest included.

The sample was unsorted PBMCs, taken 0.5 years before starting antiretroviral therapy. The TCR comes from a man younger than 35 with HIV.

The CDR3 reads CSVPGQGETQYF. The CDR3 region has the DNA TGCAGCGTCCCCGGACAGGGAGAGACCCAGTACTTC. V gene TRBV29-1 combines with J gene TRBJ2-5; 8 bases align to TRBD1. This CDR3 comprises 12 residues. The junction had 4 bases not matched to a gene; V was cut back by 6 bases and J by 4 bases. The germline V gene encodes CDR1 SQVTM and CDR2 ANQGSEA.